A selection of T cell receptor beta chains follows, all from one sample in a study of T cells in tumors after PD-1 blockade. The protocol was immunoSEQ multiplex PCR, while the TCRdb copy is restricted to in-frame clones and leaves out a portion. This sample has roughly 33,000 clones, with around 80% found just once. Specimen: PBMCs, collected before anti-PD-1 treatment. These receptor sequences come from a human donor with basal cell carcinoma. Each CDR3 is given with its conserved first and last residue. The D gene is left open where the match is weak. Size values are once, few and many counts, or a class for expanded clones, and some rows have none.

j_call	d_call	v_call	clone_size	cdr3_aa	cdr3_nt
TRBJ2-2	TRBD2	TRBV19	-	CASRSGGNTNTGELFF	TGTGCCAGCCGTAGCGGGGGGAACACGAACACCGGGGAGCTGTTTTTT
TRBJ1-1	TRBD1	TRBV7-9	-	CASSPDLGQGGTSTEAFF	TGTGCCAGCAGCCCCGACCTGGGACAGGGGGGGACTAGCACTGAAGCTTTCTTT
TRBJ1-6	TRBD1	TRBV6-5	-	CASSYGQGMRTPLHF	TGTGCCAGCAGTTATGGACAGGGTATGAGGACACCCCTCCACTTT
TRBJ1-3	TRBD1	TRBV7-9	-	CASTFERPGDRGISGNTIYF	TGTGCCAGCACCTTCGAGCGACCAGGGGACAGGGGAATCTCTGGAAACACCATATATTTT
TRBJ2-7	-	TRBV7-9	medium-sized	CASSSRDTEWNEQYF	TGTGCCAGCAGCTCTCGGGACACGGAATGGAACGAGCAGTACTTC
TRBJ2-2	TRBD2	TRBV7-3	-	CASSPGPLAGGRTGELFF	TGTGCCAGCAGCCCGGGCCCCCTAGCGGGAGGGAGAACCGGGGAGCTGTTTTTT
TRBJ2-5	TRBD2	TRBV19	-	CASSPIAGGYETQYF	TGTGCCAGTAGTCCCATAGCGGGGGGCTACGAGACCCAGTACTTC
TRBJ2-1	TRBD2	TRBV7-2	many	CASSPSEAGAYNEQFF	TGTGCCAGCAGCCCTTCAGAAGCGGGGGCCTACAATGAGCAGTTCTTC
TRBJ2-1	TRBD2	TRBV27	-	CASSRRVGGGPYNEQFF	TGTGCCAGCAGTCGTCGAGTTGGCGGGGGACCCTACAATGAGCAGTTCTTC
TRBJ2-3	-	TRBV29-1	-	CSAPSGAGGTDTQYF	TGCAGCGCACCGTCGGGGGCTGGGGGCACAGATACGCAGTATTTT
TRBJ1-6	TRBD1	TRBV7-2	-	CASSSQRTGHNSPLHF	TGTGCCAGCAGCTCTCAACGGACAGGGCATAATTCACCCCTCCACTTT
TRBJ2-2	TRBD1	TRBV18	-	CASSPRRETGGTGELFF	TGTGCCAGCTCACCCCGACGGGAGACAGGGGGAACCGGGGAGCTGTTTTTT
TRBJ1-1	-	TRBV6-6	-	CASHTNRGGMNTEAFF	TGTGCCAGCCATACTAATCGGGGTGGCATGAACACTGAAGCTTTCTTT
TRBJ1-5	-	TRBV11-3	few	CASSSNSFEPQHF	TGTGCCAGCAGCTCCAATAGTTTTGAGCCCCAGCATTTT
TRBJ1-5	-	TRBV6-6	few	CASSPTANSNQPQHF	TGTGCCAGCAGCCCTACCGCCAATAGCAATCAGCCCCAGCATTTT
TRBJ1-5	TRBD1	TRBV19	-	CASMVDRGSGPQHF	TGTGCCAGTATGGTGGACAGGGGCTCGGGGCCCCAGCATTTT
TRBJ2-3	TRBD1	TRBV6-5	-	CASWTGGIGLDTQYF	TGTGCCAGCTGGACAGGGGGTATTGGGTTGGATACGCAGTATTTT
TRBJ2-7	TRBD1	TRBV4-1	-	CASSLSTGTGYEQYF	TGCGCCAGCAGCCTATCGACAGGGACGGGCTACGAGCAGTACTTC
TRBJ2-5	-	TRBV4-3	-	CASSLDRSAEETQYF	TGCGCCAGCAGCCTTGACAGGTCAGCTGAAGAGACCCAGTACTTC
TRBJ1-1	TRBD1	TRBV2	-	CASSLPQDRGSTEAFF	TGTGCCAGCAGCTTACCTCAGGACAGGGGGAGCACTGAAGCTTTCTTT
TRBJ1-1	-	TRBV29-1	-	CSAVTTRESEAFF	TGCAGCGCAGTGACCACTAGGGAGTCTGAAGCTTTCTTT
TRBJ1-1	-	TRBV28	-	CATTYSGTEAFF	TGTGCCACCACTTACTCGGGGACTGAAGCTTTCTTT
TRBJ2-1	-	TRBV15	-	CATSRDRGAINEQFF	TGTGCCACCAGCAGAGATCGGGGAGCGATCAATGAGCAGTTCTTC
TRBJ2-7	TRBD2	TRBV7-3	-	CASSLWSGGNYEQYF	TGTGCCAGCAGCTTATGGAGCGGGGGGAACTACGAGCAGTACTTC
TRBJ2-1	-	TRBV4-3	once	CASSQDQAQRFYNEQFF	TGCGCCAGCAGCCAAGATCAGGCACAGCGCTTTTACAATGAGCAGTTCTTC
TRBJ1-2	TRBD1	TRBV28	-	CASSPGTGANYGYTF	TGTGCCAGCAGTCCCGGGACAGGGGCGAACTATGGCTACACCTTC
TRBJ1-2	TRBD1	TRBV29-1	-	CSVPLGSRGNYGYTF	TGCAGCGTCCCCCTAGGGAGCAGGGGGAACTATGGCTACACCTTC
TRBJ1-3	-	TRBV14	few	CASSHPGAVGNTIYF	TGTGCCAGCAGCCACCCAGGGGCAGTTGGAAACACCATATATTTT
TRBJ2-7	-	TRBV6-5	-	CASSSLLGLGGYEQYF	TGTGCCAGCAGTTCTCTCCTGGGGTTGGGGGGCTACGAGCAGTACTTC
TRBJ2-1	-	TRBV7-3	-	CASSPGPNNEQFF	TGTGCCAGCAGCCCCGGACCAAACAATGAGCAGTTCTTC
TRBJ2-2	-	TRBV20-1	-	CSASGWTGELFF	TGCAGTGCTAGTGGGTGGACCGGGGAGCTGTTTTTT
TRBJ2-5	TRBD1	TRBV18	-	CASSRGPDREETQYF	TGTGCCAGCTCACGCGGCCCGGACAGGGAAGAGACCCAGTACTTC
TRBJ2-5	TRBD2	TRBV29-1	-	CSVEFSGSGETQYF	TGCAGCGTTGAATTTAGCGGGAGCGGAGAGACCCAGTACTTC
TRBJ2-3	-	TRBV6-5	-	CASRRGLDTDTQYF	TGTGCCAGCAGGCGGGGCCTGGATACAGATACGCAGTATTTT
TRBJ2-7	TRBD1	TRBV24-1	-	CATSDPDRPLHEQYF	TGTGCCACCAGTGATCCGGACAGGCCTCTCCACGAGCAGTACTTC
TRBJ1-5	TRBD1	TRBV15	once	CATSRGGTGDNQPQHF	TGTGCCACCAGCAGAGGGGGGACAGGCGATAATCAGCCCCAGCATTTT
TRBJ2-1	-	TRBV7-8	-	CASSLDRDLNEQFF	TGTGCCAGCAGCTTAGACAGGGATCTCAATGAGCAGTTCTTC
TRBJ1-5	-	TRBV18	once	CASSPIAAMANQPQHF	TGTGCCAGCTCACCGATAGCCGCGATGGCGAATCAGCCCCAGCATTTT
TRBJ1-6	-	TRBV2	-	CASSGSGDSPLHF	TGTGCCAGCAGTGGGTCCGGGGATTCACCCCTCCACTTT
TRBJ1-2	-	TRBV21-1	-	CASARGGANYGYTF	TGTGCCAGCGCCCGGGGGGGAGCTAACTATGGCTACACCTTC
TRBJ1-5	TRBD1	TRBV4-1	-	CASSQSTGGYQPQHF	TGCGCCAGCAGCCAATCTACAGGGGGATATCAGCCCCAGCATTTT
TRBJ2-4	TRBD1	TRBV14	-	CASSPTGGWVKNIQYF	TGTGCCAGCAGCCCGACAGGGGGCTGGGTCAAAAACATTCAGTACTTC
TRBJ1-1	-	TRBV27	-	CASSLSRDTEAFF	TGTGCCAGCAGTTTATCCAGGGACACTGAAGCTTTCTTT
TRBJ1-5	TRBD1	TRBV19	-	CASQNPGQGGYQPQHF	TGTGCCAGTCAGAATCCTGGACAGGGAGGGTATCAGCCCCAGCATTTT
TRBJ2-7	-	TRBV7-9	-	CASSFGGDSYEQYF	TGTGCCAGCAGCTTCGGCGGGGACTCCTACGAGCAGTACTTC
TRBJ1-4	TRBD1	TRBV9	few	CASSVGGQPNEKLFF	TGTGCCAGCAGCGTAGGGGGACAGCCTAATGAAAAACTGTTTTTT
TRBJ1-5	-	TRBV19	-	CASSMAGVSNQPQHF	TGTGCCAGTAGTATGGCAGGGGTTAGCAATCAGCCCCAGCATTTT
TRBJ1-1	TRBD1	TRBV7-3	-	CASSKMGQMNTEAFF	TGTGCCAGCAGCAAAATGGGACAGATGAACACTGAAGCTTTCTTT
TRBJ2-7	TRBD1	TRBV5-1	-	CASSPGQGTTKGEQYF	TGCGCCAGCAGCCCGGGACAGGGGACCACGAAAGGCGAGCAGTACTTC
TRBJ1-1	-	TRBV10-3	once	CAIRSSARNTEAFF	TGTGCCATCAGATCTTCTGCGCGGAACACTGAAGCTTTCTTT